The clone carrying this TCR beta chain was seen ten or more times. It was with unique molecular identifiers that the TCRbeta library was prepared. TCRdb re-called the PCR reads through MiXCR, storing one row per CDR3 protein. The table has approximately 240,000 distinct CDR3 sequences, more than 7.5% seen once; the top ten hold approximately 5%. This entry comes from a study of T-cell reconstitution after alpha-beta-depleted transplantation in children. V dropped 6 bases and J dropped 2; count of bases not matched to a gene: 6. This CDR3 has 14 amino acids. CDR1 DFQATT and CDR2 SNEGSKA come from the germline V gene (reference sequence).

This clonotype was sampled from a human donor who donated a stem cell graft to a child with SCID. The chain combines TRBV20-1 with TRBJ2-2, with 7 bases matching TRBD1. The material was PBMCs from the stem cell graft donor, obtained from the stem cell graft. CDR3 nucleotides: TGCAGTGCGACCGGGACAGATAACACCGGGGAGCTGTTTTTT. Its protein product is CSATGTDNTGELFF.